This record concerns one T cell receptor beta chain sequence. This sample is drawn from a study of somatic mutations in cytotoxic T cells in rheumatoid arthritis. The data were produced by immunoSEQ multiplex PCR, yet TCRdb's version contains in-frame clones alone and is incomplete. The sample carries about 19,000 clones, roughly four fifths recorded once. There are 15 residues in the CDR3. Between the trimmed V and J ends, which lost 0 bases and 5 bases, there was a span of 13 bases. Germline V gene data show CDR1 as ENHRY and CDR2 as SYGVKD. Sequenced: CD8+ T cells sorted from blood. The chain couples TRBV10-3 to TRBJ1-2, with D perhaps matching TRBD1 (5 bases). The sequence derives from an adult with rheumatoid arthritis. CDR3 protein: CAISESSGLGYGYTF. In nucleotides, the CDR3 is TGTGCCATCAGTGAGTCGTCAGGGTTGGGGTATGGCTACACCTTC.